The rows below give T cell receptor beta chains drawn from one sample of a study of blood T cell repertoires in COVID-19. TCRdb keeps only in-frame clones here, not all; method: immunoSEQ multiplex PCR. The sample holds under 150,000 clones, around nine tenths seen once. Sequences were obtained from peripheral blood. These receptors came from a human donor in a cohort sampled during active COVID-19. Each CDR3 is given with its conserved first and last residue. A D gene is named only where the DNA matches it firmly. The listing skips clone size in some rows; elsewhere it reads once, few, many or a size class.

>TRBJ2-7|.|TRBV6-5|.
TGTGCCAGCAGTTTAAAAGGGGACGAGCAGTACTTC
CASSLKGDEQYF
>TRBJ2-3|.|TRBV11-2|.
TGTGCCAGCAGCATAGTAGTGACTAGCACAGATACGCAGTATTTT
CASSIVVTSTDTQYF
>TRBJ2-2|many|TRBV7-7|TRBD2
TGTGCTAGCAGCTTAGGAGGGACTAGCCTCGGCGGGGAGCTGTTTTTT
CASSLGGTSLGGELFF
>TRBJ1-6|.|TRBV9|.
TGTGCCAGCAGCGTAAATCCTAATCCCCTTTTTAATTCACCCCTCCACTTT
CASSVNPNPLFNSPLHF
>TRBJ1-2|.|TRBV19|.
TGTGCCAGTAGTATCAGCGGCTCTAACTATGGCTACACCTTC
CASSISGSNYGYTF
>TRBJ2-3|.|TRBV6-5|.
TGTGCCAGCAGGCCAGATAGCACAGATACGCAGTATTTT
CASRPDSTDTQYF
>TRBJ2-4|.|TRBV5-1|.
TGCGCCAGCAGCCTAGGACAGCTGCCCTGGGGCATTCAGTACTTC
CASSLGQLPWGIQYF
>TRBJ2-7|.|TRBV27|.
TGTGCCAGCAGTTTTACACAGACCTCAGGGACCTACGAGCAGTACTTC
CASSFTQTSGTYEQYF
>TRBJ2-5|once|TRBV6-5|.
TGTGCCAGCAGTTACTCCTACAGAAAAGAGACCCAGTACTTC
CASSYSYRKETQYF
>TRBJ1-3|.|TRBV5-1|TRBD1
TGCGCCAGCAGCGGACAGGGGAGCTCTGGAAACACCATATATTTT
CASSGQGSSGNTIYF
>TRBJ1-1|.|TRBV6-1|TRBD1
TGTGCCAGCAGTGAAGCGGGACAGGGATCTGAAGCTTTCTTT
CASSEAGQGSEAFF
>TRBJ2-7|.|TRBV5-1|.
TGCGCCAGCAGCCGAACTAGTCCCCACGAGCAGTACTTC
CASSRTSPHEQYF
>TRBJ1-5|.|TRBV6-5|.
TGTGCCAGCAGCCCCGGACAGAATAGCAATCAGCCCCAGCATTTT
CASSPGQNSNQPQHF
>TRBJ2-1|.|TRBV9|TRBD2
TGTGCCAGCAGCGTGACGACTAGCGGACACAATGAGCAGTTCTTC
CASSVTTSGHNEQFF
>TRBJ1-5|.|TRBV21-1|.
TGTGCCAGCAGCAAAGAACAGAATCAGCCCCAGCATTTT
CASSKEQNQPQHF
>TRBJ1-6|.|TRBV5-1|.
TGCGCCAGCAGCTTAAAAGGGGATAATTCACCCCTCCACTTT
CASSLKGDNSPLHF
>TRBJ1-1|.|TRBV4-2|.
TGTGCCAGCAGCCCAGAGGACGGGGAGGGGGAAGCTTTCTTT
CASSPEDGEGEAFF
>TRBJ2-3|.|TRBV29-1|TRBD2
TGCAGCGGGAAGGGTAGCGGGAGTGGGGGAGAGGGCACAGATACGCAGTATTTT
CSGKGSGSGGEGTDTQYF
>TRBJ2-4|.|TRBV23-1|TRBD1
TGCGCCAGCAGTCAAATTGCAGGGGGAGACAAAAACATTCAGTACTTC
CASSQIAGGDKNIQYF
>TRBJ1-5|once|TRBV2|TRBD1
TGTGCCAGCAGCGCCGGGACAGGGGGCGCGAGGAGGGATCAGCCCCAGCATTTT
CASSAGTGGARRDQPQHF
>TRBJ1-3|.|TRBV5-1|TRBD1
TGCGCCAGCAGCTTGCCAGGGGGCGCCGCTGGAAACACCATATATTTT
CASSLPGGAAGNTIYF
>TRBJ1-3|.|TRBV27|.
TGTGCCAGCAGTCCATTCCCTCGACAGACTGGAAACACCATATATTTT
CASSPFPRQTGNTIYF
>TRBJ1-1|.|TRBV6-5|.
TGTGCCAGCAGTTACTCGAATGGGGAGGGGGCTTTCTTT
CASSYSNGEGAFF
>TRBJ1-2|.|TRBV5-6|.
TGTGCCAGCAGCTTTCCCACGGGGTTACTTACCTTC
CASSFPTGLLTF
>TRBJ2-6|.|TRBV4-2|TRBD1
TGTGCCAGCAGACAGGGGTCCGGGGCCAACGTCCTGACTTTC
CASRQGSGANVLTF
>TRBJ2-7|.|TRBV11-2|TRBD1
TGTGCCAGCAGCTTGGACAGGGGGACCTACGAGCAGTACTTC
CASSLDRGTYEQYF
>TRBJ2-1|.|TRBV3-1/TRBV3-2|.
TGTGCCAGCAGCCAAGATAGAGGGCGGGACTACAATGAGCAGTTCTTC
CASSQDRGRDYNEQFF
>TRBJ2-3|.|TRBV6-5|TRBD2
TGTGCCAGCAGGGGGCTAGCGGGAGTCAGAGATACGCAGTATTTT
CASRGLAGVRDTQYF
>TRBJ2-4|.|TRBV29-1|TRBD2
TGCAGCGCTGCCACCCCGGGGGGAGCCAAAAACATTCAGTACTTC
CSAATPGGAKNIQYF
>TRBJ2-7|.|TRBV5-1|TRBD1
TGCGCCAGCAGCCCCCAGGGACAGGCGTCCTACGAGCAGTACTTC
CASSPQGQASYEQYF
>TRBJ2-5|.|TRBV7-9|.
TGTGCCAGCAGTTCTGCCGGGACTTCCACGGAGACCCAGTACTTC
CASSSAGTSTETQYF